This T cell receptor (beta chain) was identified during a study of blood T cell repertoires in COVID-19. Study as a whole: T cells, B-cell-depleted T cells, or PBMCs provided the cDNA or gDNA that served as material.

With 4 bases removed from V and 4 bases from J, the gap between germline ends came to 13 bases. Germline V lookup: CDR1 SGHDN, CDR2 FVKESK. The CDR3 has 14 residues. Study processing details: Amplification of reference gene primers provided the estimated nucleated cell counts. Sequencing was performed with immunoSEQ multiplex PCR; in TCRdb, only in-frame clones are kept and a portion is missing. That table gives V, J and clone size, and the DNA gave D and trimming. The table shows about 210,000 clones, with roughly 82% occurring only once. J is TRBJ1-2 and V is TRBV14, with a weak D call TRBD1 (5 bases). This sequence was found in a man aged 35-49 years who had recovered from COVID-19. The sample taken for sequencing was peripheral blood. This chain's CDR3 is CASSLQGSSYGYTF. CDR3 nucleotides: TGTGCCAGCAGCCTTCAGGGATCTAGCTATGGCTACACCTTC.